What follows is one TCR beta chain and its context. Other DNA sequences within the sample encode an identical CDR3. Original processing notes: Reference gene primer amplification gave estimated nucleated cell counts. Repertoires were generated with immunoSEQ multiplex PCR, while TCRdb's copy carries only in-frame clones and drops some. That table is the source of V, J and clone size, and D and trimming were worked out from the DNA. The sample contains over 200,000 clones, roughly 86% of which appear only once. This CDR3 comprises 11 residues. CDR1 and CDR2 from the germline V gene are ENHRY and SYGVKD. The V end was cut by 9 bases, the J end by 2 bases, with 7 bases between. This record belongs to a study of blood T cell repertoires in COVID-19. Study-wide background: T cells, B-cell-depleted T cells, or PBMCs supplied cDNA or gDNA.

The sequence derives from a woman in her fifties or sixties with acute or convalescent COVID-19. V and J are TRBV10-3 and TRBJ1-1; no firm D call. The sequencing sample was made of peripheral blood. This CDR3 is CAIRGNTEAFF. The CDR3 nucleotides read TGTGCCATACGGGGAAACACTGAAGCTTTCTTT.